The 30 T cell receptor beta chains presented below share a single source sample, sequenced in a study of T cells after yellow fever vaccination. TCRdb redid the calling of the 5' RACE reads with MiXCR, one entry per CDR3 protein. The top ten clones hold approximately 14% of a sample with hundreds of thousands of distinct CDR3 sequences, less than 20% of them seen once. The material was PBMCs, obtained 15 days after the yellow fever booster vaccination. All receptors come from a man in his thirties or forties who received the YFV17D yellow fever vaccine.

This clonotype was seen ten or more times. This chain connects TRBV11-2 to TRBJ2-7; 9 bases are shared with TRBD1. The germline V gene encodes CDR1 SGHAT and CDR2 FQNNGV. The CDR3 runs to 14 residues. The V segment lost 4 bases and the J segment 2 bases; nucleotides outside the gene matches: 3. In nucleotides, the CDR3 is TGTGCCAGCAGCTCGACAGGGGGGGCCTACGAGCAGTACTTC. Amino acid sequence: CASSSTGGAYEQYF.

Remarks on this clonotype: A read error may produce the germline difference seen at one junction end. The rearrangement links TRBV6-4 to TRBJ2-3, with D uncertain. Germline loops: CDR1 MRHNA, CDR2 SNTAGT. This CDR3 spans 13 amino acids. CDR3 DNA: TGTACCAGCAGTGACTCGAGCTCAAATACGCAGTATTTT. This sequence encodes CTSSDSSSNTQYF.

V gene TRBV20-1 combines with J gene TRBJ2-1, with TRBD2 matching over 16 bases. CDR3 length equals 14 residues. Germline V CDR1 and CDR2: DFQATT, SNEGSKA (reference sequence). The CDR3 spells CGTSGREAYNEQFF. CDR3 in DNA: TGCGGGACTAGCGGGAGGGAGGCCTACAATGAGCAGTTCTTC.

The rearrangement uses TRBV6-1 and TRBJ1-2; 7 positions match TRBD1. Germline trimming cut 6 bases from V and 3 bases from J; bases unmatched to any gene: 4. Per germline, CDR1 MNHNS and CDR2 SASEGT. The CDR3 is made up of 13 amino acids. In nucleotides, the CDR3 is TGTGCCAGCAGCGCCGGGACAGACTATGGCTACACCTTC. Translated: CASSAGTDYGYTF.

J is TRBJ2-2 and V is TRBV11-2, with 7 bases identical to TRBD1. The J segment lost 0 bases and the V segment lost 5 bases, leaving 9 bases of the junction unmatched. The CDR3 runs to 17 residues. Germline V lookup: CDR1 SGHAT, CDR2 FQNNGV. The CDR3 here is CASSLPRQGPNTGELFF. DNA of the CDR3: TGTGCCAGCAGCCTACCCCGACAGGGTCCGAACACCGGGGAGCTGTTTTTT.

The V gene is TRBV4-3, the J gene TRBJ2-3, with 11 bases that match TRBD2. The CDR3 is 18 amino acids. Germline CDR1 is LGHNA and CDR2 is YSLEER. V shed 4 bases, J shed 6 bases, and the junction held 15 bases outside the gene matches. CDR3 sequence reads: CASSPHLAALAGVDTQYF. CDR3 sequence (DNA): TGCGCCAGCAGCCCCCACCTCGCTGCACTAGCGGGAGTGGATACGCAGTATTTT.

This clonotype was seen more than once but under ten times. This sequence joins TRBV5-1 and TRBJ1-5; perhaps TRBD1 as D (5 bases). In germline, CDR1 is SGHRS, CDR2 YFSETQ. The CDR3 loop spans 16 amino acids. The ends were cut back, 0 bases at V and 5 bases at J, with 15 bases in the middle. The CDR3 nucleotides are TGCGCCAGCAGCTTGGCGCGGGGACTCGGATATCAGCCCCAGCATTTT. It is translated as CASSLARGLGYQPQHF.

V is TRBV20-1 and J is TRBJ2-3; 7 positions agree with TRBD1. The germline V gene encodes CDR1 DFQATT and CDR2 SNEGSKA (reference sequence). V was pared by 5 bases and J by 4 bases, with 3 bases of the junction left unmatched. The CDR3 has 12 amino acids. The DNA of the CDR3 is TGCAGTGCTGGGGACAGCTCAGATACGCAGTATTTT. It specifies CSAGDSSDTQYF.

This clonotype was picked up one time. The chain recombines TRBV20-1 with TRBJ2-7; the match to TRBD2 covers 10 bases. The CDR3 runs to 16 residues. Germline CDR1 reads DFQATT; CDR2 reads SNEGSKA (reference sequence). Losses at the gene ends were 3 bases for V and 2 bases for J; bases not matched to a gene: 10. The CDR3 protein is CSASLIRTSGPYEQYF. DNA of the CDR3: TGCAGTGCTAGCTTAATACGGACTAGCGGACCCTACGAGCAGTACTTC.

This clonotype was detected a few times. V gene TRBV28 combines with J gene TRBJ2-7; D uncertain. The germline V gene has CDR1 MDHEN and CDR2 SYDVKM. The length of the CDR3 is 13 residues. V was trimmed by 6 bases and J by 3 bases, leaving 12 bases between them. In nucleotides, the CDR3 is TGTGCCAGCAGCCCTTGGACGGACTACGAGCAGTACTTC. Translated: CASSPWTDYEQYF.

This clonotype appeared a few times. The chain joins TRBV19 to TRBJ2-1, with a possible D match to TRBD1 (5 bases). The CDR3 consists of 14 residues. Germline loops: CDR1 LNHDA, CDR2 SQIVND (reference sequence). V was clipped by 3 bases and J by 4 bases, with 10 bases between them. The DNA of the CDR3 is TGTGCCAGTAGTATGGAAGCAGGGTACAATGAGCAGTTCTTC. This gives the protein CASSMEAGYNEQFF.

The rearrangement links TRBV14 to TRBJ1-5; 7 bases fit TRBD1. The CDR3 covers 15 residues. V lost 5 bases and J lost 1; bases outside the gene matches: 5. Germline V lookup: CDR1 SGHDN, CDR2 FVKESK. The CDR3 loop reads CASSYGQVSNQPQHF. CDR3 coding DNA: TGTGCCAGCAGCTATGGACAGGTCAGCAATCAGCCCCAGCATTTT.

This clonotype was seen only a few times. The DNA for the CDR3 is TGTGCCACCAGTGATTTGTTGCGAGGGGATACGCAGTATTTT. Protein: CATSDLLRGDTQYF. The V gene is TRBV24-1, the J gene TRBJ2-3; possibly TRBD2 for D (5 bases). Germline CDR1 reads KGHDR; CDR2 reads SFDVKD. The CDR3 runs 14 residues. V lost 0 bases to trimming and J lost 6 bases, with 9 bases between them.

This sequence joins TRBV6-2 or TRBV6-3 and TRBJ2-1, with 8 bases aligning to TRBD2. The J segment lost 5 bases and the V segment lost 2 bases, leaving 5 bases of the junction unmatched. Germline lookup yields CDR1 MNHEY and CDR2 SVGEGT. The CDR3 totals 15 residues. DNA of the CDR3: TGTGCCAGCAGTTACGGTAGCGGGACCAACAATGAGCAGTTCTTC. Translation: CASSYGSGTNNEQFF.

This clonotype turned up a few times. The CDR3 loop reads CASFPMYTGELFF. For the CDR3, the DNA is TGTGCCAGCTTCCCAATGTACACCGGGGAGCTGTTTTTT. The genes are TRBV6-6 and TRBJ2-2; D is ambiguous. CDR3 length: 13 residues. Germline CDR1 is MNHNY and CDR2 is SVGAGI (reference sequence). V lost 8 bases and J 3 bases, leaving 10 bases between the germline ends.

This sequence joins TRBV28 and TRBJ2-2; 8 nucleotides align to TRBD1. The V and J ends lost 7 bases and 4 bases, in that order; junction bases with no gene match: 11. CDR1 MDHEN and CDR2 SYDVKM come from the germline V gene. CDR3 size: 16 residues. Here the CDR3 reads CASTPRQGTTTGELFF. CDR3 sequence (DNA): TGTGCCAGCACCCCCCGACAGGGGACGACCACCGGGGAGCTGTTTTTT.

This clonotype was counted between two and nine times. J is TRBJ1-2 and V is TRBV29-1, with a possible D match to TRBD1 (6 bases). The germline V and J ends were trimmed by 7 bases and 6 bases, with 18 bases remaining between them. Germline V gives CDR1 SQVTM, CDR2 ANQGSEA. The CDR3 totals 13 residues. The CDR3, as DNA: TGCAGCGGGACAGCACCCGGTCTCGATGGCTACACCTTC. As protein: CSGTAPGLDGYTF.

This clonotype came up a few times. This chain links TRBV30 with TRBJ2-5, with 8 positions matching TRBD1. Trimming cost V 5 bases and J 5 bases; bases outside gene matches: 4. CDR1 is GTSNPN, CDR2 SVGIG, per germline (reference sequence). This CDR3 has 12 amino acids. CDR3 loop: CAWGQGGETQYF. The CDR3, as DNA: TGTGCCTGGGGACAGGGTGGTGAGACCCAGTACTTC.

This chain links TRBV28 with TRBJ2-7; perhaps TRBD1 as D (5 bases). The CDR3 is 13 amino acids. Germline V lookup: CDR1 MDHEN, CDR2 SYDVKM. Trimming pared 6 bases from V and 10 bases from J, leaving 19 bases between. CDR3 sequence (DNA): TGTGCCAGCAGGGCAATAACAGGCCCGCAACAGTACTTC. Its protein product is CASRAITGPQQYF.

This clonotype has a handful of counts. The rearrangement uses TRBV14 and TRBJ1-5, with D unclear. This CDR3 has 13 residues. Deletions cut 1 base from V and 10 bases from J, with 11 bases between. Germline V gives CDR1 SGHDN, CDR2 FVKESK. For the CDR3, the DNA is TGTGCCAGCAGCCAAGGGATTGGGCTTCCCCAGCATTTT. Amino acid sequence: CASSQGIGLPQHF.

The genes are TRBV20-1 and TRBJ2-1; no clear D. The CDR3 loop spans 14 amino acids. V lost 3 bases and J 0 bases, leaving 9 bases between the germline ends. Looked up from germline, CDR1 is DFQATT and CDR2 is SNEGSKA (reference sequence). CDR3 bases: TGCAGTGCTAGCCCCCTTTCCTCCTACAATGAGCAGTTCTTC. This sequence encodes CSASPLSSYNEQFF.

There are a few counts of this clonotype. The chain recombines TRBV3-1 with TRBJ2-4; 9 nucleotides match TRBD1. Germline values: CDR1 LGHDT, CDR2 YNNKEL (reference sequence). The junction had 6 bases not matched to a gene; V was cut back by 0 bases and J by 12 bases. This CDR3 contains 14 residues. CDR3 coding DNA: TGTGCCAGCAGCCAAGAGGCTCACAGGGGGCGTCAGTACTTC. Its translation: CASSQEAHRGRQYF. Drawing the rest from reference TRBV3-1 and TRBJ2-4, the complete variable domain is DTAVSQTPKYLVTQMGNDKSIKCEQNLGHDTMYWYKQDSKKFLKIMFSYNNKELIINETVPNRFSPKSPDKAHLNLHINSLELGDSAVYFCASSQEAHRGRQYFGAGTRLSVL.

J is TRBJ2-2 and V is TRBV20-1; D is possibly TRBD2 (6 bases). The germline CDR1 and CDR2 sequences are DFQATT and SNEGSKA (reference sequence). Trimming stripped 6 bases from V and 0 bases from J, with 8 bases between. The CDR3 length is 13 residues. The CDR3 loop is CSAGLTNTGELFF. The CDR3 DNA sequence: TGCAGTGCCGGACTAACGAACACCGGGGAGCTGTTTTTT.

The chain links TRBV6-1 to TRBJ2-1, with TRBD1 identical over 7 bases. V lost 4 bases to trimming and J lost 3 bases; unmatched junction nucleotides: 9. CDR3 size: 16 residues. The germline V gene has CDR1 MNHNS and CDR2 SASEGT. The CDR3 loop is CASSASGGRSYNEQFF. The CDR3 DNA follows: TGTGCCAGCAGTGCTTCAGGGGGTCGAAGCTACAATGAGCAGTTCTTC.

The rearrangement links TRBV29-1 to TRBJ2-7; 10 nucleotides match TRBD2. Trimming cost V 2 bases and J 0 bases; bases outside gene matches: 4. Per germline, CDR1 SQVTM and CDR2 ANQGSEA. The CDR3 extends over 15 amino acids. The CDR3 protein is CSVELAGEHSYEQYF. CDR3 bases: TGCAGCGTTGAACTAGCGGGAGAACACTCCTACGAGCAGTACTTC.

This clonotype was picked up a small number of times. The chain couples TRBV10-3 to TRBJ2-5; D unclear. CDR1 and CDR2 from the germline V gene are ENHRY and SYGVKD. The CDR3 totals 14 residues. Trimming took 2 bases from V and 5 from J, leaving 12 bases between them. CDR3 nucleotide sequence: TGTGCCATCAGTGAGAGAAATTTAGGGGAGACCCAGTACTTC. As protein: CAISERNLGETQYF.

The rearrangement joins TRBV10-3 to TRBJ2-7, with D perhaps given as TRBD1 or TRBD2 (6 bases each). Germline V CDR1 and CDR2: ENHRY, SYGVKD. V lost 4 bases and J lost 2, with 15 bases in between. There are 15 residues in the CDR3. DNA for the CDR3: TGTGCCATCAGTGGGGGGAGGACAGCTCCCTACGAGCAGTACTTC. This sequence encodes CAISGGRTAPYEQYF.

Only a few counts were recorded for this clonotype. The rearrangement joins TRBV5-6 to TRBJ2-1; possible D gene TRBD2, 6 bases. CDR3 length: 15 residues. Germline CDR1 and CDR2: SGHDT and YYEEEE. The V end was cut by 4 bases, the J end by 3 bases, with 14 bases between. The CDR3 is CASSPVREVYNEQFF. In DNA form, the CDR3 reads TGTGCCAGCAGCCCGGTGCGGGAAGTCTACAATGAGCAGTTCTTC.

The chain uses TRBV27 and TRBJ2-7; 7 bases fit TRBD1. Germline CDR1 and CDR2: MNHEY and SMNVEV (reference sequence). The V and J ends lost 3 bases and 0 bases, in that order; junction bases with no gene match: 5. This CDR3 is 15 amino acids long. CDR3 loop: CASSFSTGSSYEQYF. For the CDR3, the DNA is TGTGCCAGCAGTTTCTCGACAGGGAGCTCCTACGAGCAGTACTTC.

The CDR3 region is CASRPLAGGYNEQFF. As DNA, the CDR3 is TGTGCCAGCAGACCGCTAGCGGGAGGGTATAATGAGCAGTTCTTC. The chain links TRBV6-1 to TRBJ2-1; 12 bases are shared with TRBD2. Germline-derived CDR1 and CDR2 are MNHNS and SASEGT. The V segment lost 6 bases and the J segment 7 bases; nucleotides outside the gene matches: 7. The CDR3 is made up of 15 amino acids.